A single T cell receptor (beta chain) is shown here with its context. Antigen: not known. This entry is derived from a study of cytomegalovirus exposure and HLA in healthy donors. Primers included in the PCR were 60 Vbeta and 13 Jbeta primers. TCRdb keeps only in-frame clones here, not all; method: immunoSEQ multiplex PCR. The table records about 120,000 clones, under 85% of them present only once. General study findings and limits: Analysis was carried out at a later point, and it linked a missense DCLRE1C variant to TCR beta V- and J-gene trimming. Later examination showed HLA-associated TCR beta chains had greater clonal expansion than equally common others. The study reported that TCR beta sequences accurately predicted HLA-A and HLA-B alleles in most subjects.

Germline V gives CDR1 SGHNT, CDR2 YENEEA. V lost 5 bases, J lost 1 base, and 9 bases lay in between. The CDR3 runs 15 residues. The chain uses TRBV11-3 and TRBJ2-6; a possible D gene is TRBD1 (6 bases). The material sequenced was PBMCs. This clonotype was sampled from a human donor in good health. CDR3 nucleotide sequence: TGTGCCAGCAGCCCCAGGGGTTCTGGGGCCAACGTCCTGACTTTC. Its translation: CASSPRGSGANVLTF.